The rows below give T cell receptor beta chains drawn from one sample of a study of T cells in Graves' hyperthyroidism and ophthalmopathy. TCRdb itself ran the multiplex PCR reads through MiXCR, one entry per CDR3 protein. The data contain more than 350,000 distinct CDR3 sequences, about 16% of them singletons. Sample: blood. The source of these receptors is a woman aged 55-75 years with Graves' ophthalmopathy. Each CDR3 is given with its conserved first and last residue. Fields, in order: V gene, clone size, J gene, D gene, CDR3 protein, CDR3 DNA. The D gene is left open where the match is weak. Rows may omit the clone size; those that give it use once, few, many or a size class.

TRBV6-1	many	TRBJ2-1	.	CASSPLAPPYNEQFF	TGTGCCAGCAGTCCCCTAGCTCCCCCCTACAATGAGCAGTTCTTC
TRBV5-1	many	TRBJ2-7	.	CASRPVGGKEQYF	TGCGCCAGCAGACCCGTGGGGGGCAAAGAGCAGTACTTC
TRBV10-2	many	TRBJ2-7	TRBD2	CASGGGALSYEQYF	TGCGCCAGCGGGGGAGGGGCCCTCTCCTACGAGCAGTACTTC
TRBV20-1	many	TRBJ2-1	.	CSARVAGRNEQFF	TGCAGTGCTAGAGTGGCGGGACGGAATGAGCAGTTCTTC
TRBV9	few	TRBJ2-7	.	CASYLPNRSYEQYF	TGTGCCAGCTACTTACCTAACCGCTCCTACGAGCAGTACTTC
TRBV6-2/TRBV6-3	.	TRBJ1-5	TRBD1	CASSYSETGGLLDQPQHF	TGTGCCAGCAGTTACTCGGAGACAGGGGGCCTCCTCGATCAGCCCCAGCATTTT
TRBV27	many	TRBJ2-3	.	CASSPGPSTDTQYF	TGTGCCAGCAGTCCCGGACCGAGCACAGATACGCAGTATTTT
TRBV11-2	few	TRBJ1-2	.	CASSLDLTAFGYTF	TGTGCCAGCAGCTTAGACCTAACGGCCTTCGGCTACACCTTC
TRBV13	many	TRBJ2-1	TRBD2	CASTPRGSSYNEQFF	TGTGCCAGCACCCCGCGCGGGAGCTCCTACAATGAGCAGTTCTTC
TRBV7-8	.	TRBJ2-7	.	CASSNSRGGIGYEQYF	TGTGCCAGCAGCAACAGCAGGGGCGGTATTGGGTACGAGCAGTACTTC
TRBV15	few	TRBJ2-7	.	CATSRETGPSYEQYF	TGTGCCACCAGCAGAGAGACGGGACCGTCCTACGAGCAGTACTTC
TRBV5-1	many	TRBJ2-7	.	CASSLVQGSGYEQYF	TGCGCCAGCAGCTTGGTGCAGGGGAGCGGGTACGAGCAGTACTTC
TRBV2	many	TRBJ2-1	TRBD2	CAIRAGENYNEQFF	TGTGCCATCCGAGCGGGAGAAAACTACAATGAGCAGTTCTTC
TRBV7-2	many	TRBJ1-3	TRBD1	CASSLHPGQGAFSGNTIYF	TGTGCCAGCAGCCTGCACCCGGGACAGGGGGCCTTCTCTGGAAACACCATATATTTT
TRBV30	many	TRBJ2-1	.	CAWRVPGNEQFF	TGTGCCTGGAGGGTTCCAGGGAATGAGCAGTTCTTC
TRBV7-2	.	TRBJ2-1	TRBD2	CASSLASGPPYNEQFF	TGTGCCAGCAGCTTGGCTAGCGGGCCACCCTACAATGAGCAGTTCTTC
TRBV12-3/TRBV12-4	.	TRBJ2-1	TRBD2	CASSFTSGMGDEQFF	TGTGCCAGCAGTTTTACTAGCGGGATGGGCGATGAGCAGTTCTTC
TRBV12-3/TRBV12-4	many	TRBJ2-1	.	CASSLVLVTEQFF	TGTGCCAGCAGTTTAGTTCTAGTGACTGAGCAGTTCTTC
TRBV11-3	many	TRBJ2-3	.	CASSLSRGSDTQYF	TGTGCCAGCAGCTTATCCCGGGGGTCAGATACGCAGTATTTT
TRBV3-1	many	TRBJ1-5	.	CASSQDRNQPQHF	TGTGCCAGCAGCCAAGACCGGAATCAGCCCCAGCATTTT
TRBV3-1	many	TRBJ1-6	TRBD1	CASSHRDRDNSPLHF	TGTGCCAGCAGCCACCGGGACAGGGATAATTCACCCCTCCACTTT
TRBV12-3/TRBV12-4	many	TRBJ2-7	TRBD1	CASSSNFRGSPYEQYF	TGTGCCAGCAGTTCCAATTTCAGGGGGTCTCCCTACGAGCAGTACTTC
TRBV18	many	TRBJ2-1	.	CASSVTGSHNEQFF	TGTGCCAGCTCAGTAACAGGGTCCCACAATGAGCAGTTCTTC
TRBV7-3	many	TRBJ2-1	TRBD2	CASSTTGTTTNEQFF	TGTGCCAGCAGCACCACCGGGACTACCACGAATGAGCAGTTCTTC